Listed below are T cell receptor beta chains from one sample, sequenced in a study of blood T cell repertoires in COVID-19. This table comes from immunoSEQ multiplex PCR, and its TCRdb copy is limited to in-frame clones, with some not included. The sample records fewer than 150,000 clones, about 80% being singletons. Source material: peripheral blood. The receptors derive from a man between 65 and 85 years old with acute or convalescent COVID-19. Each CDR3 is given with its conserved first and last residue. The D gene is left open where the match is weak. Rows may omit the clone size; those that give it use once, few, many or a size class.

TRBJ1-1 TRBD1 NA TRBV7-8 CASSLAPGQGSEAFF TGTGCCAGCAGCTTAGCTCCCGGACAGGGCTCTGAAGCTTTCTTT
TRBJ2-7 TRBD1 medium-sized TRBV10-1 CASITGVLYEQYF TGCGCCAGTATCACAGGGGTCCTCTACGAGCAGTACTTC
TRBJ2-3 NA NA TRBV7-9 CASSPLGRGTDTQYF TGTGCCAGCAGCCCCCTGGGCCGAGGCACAGATACGCAGTATTTT
TRBJ1-1 TRBD1 NA TRBV7-2 CASSPGQWNTEAFF TGTGCCAGCAGCCCGGGACAGTGGAACACTGAAGCTTTCTTT
TRBJ2-1 NA NA TRBV18 CASSPIGVYNEQFF TGTGCCAGCTCACCGATCGGGGTCTACAATGAGCAGTTCTTC
TRBJ2-5 TRBD1 NA TRBV24-1 CATSATDRAAETQYF TGTGCCACCAGTGCTACGGACAGGGCCGCAGAGACCCAGTACTTC
TRBJ2-7 TRBD2 NA TRBV3-1/TRBV3-2 CASTSGLAGVRSSYEQYF TGTGCCAGCACTTCGGGACTAGCGGGAGTTAGGAGCTCCTACGAGCAGTACTTC
TRBJ2-5 TRBD2 NA TRBV7-2 CASSFNMNSGRAGETQYF TGTGCCAGCAGCTTTAACATGAATAGCGGGAGGGCCGGGGAGACCCAGTACTTC
TRBJ2-7 TRBD1 NA TRBV2 CASLPLGTEYEQYF TGTGCCAGCCTTCCCCTTGGGACAGAGTACGAGCAGTACTTC
TRBJ1-4 TRBD1 few TRBV28 CASSLPTGGGEKLFF TGTGCCAGCAGTTTACCGACAGGGGGAGGTGAAAAACTGTTTTTT
TRBJ2-5 NA NA TRBV15 CATSRDRLVWETQYF TGTGCCACCAGCAGAGATCGACTAGTCTGGGAGACCCAGTACTTC
TRBJ1-2 NA once TRBV2 CASSSSGQNYGYTF TGTGCCAGCAGTTCCAGCGGACAGAACTATGGCTACACCTTC
TRBJ1-1 NA NA TRBV12-3/TRBV12-4 CASTRQLNTEAFF TGTGCCAGCACCCGACAGTTGAACACTGAAGCTTTCTTT
TRBJ1-2 TRBD1 NA TRBV7-9 CASSLGNRGQAYGYTF TGTGCCAGCAGCTTAGGAAACAGGGGGCAGGCCTATGGCTACACCTTC
TRBJ2-1 TRBD2 NA TRBV5-1 CASSFLGLQNNEQFF TGCGCCAGCAGCTTTCTGGGACTACAAAACAATGAGCAGTTCTTC
TRBJ2-5 TRBD2 once TRBV9 CASSVGAGEETQYF TGTGCCAGCAGCGTAGGCGCGGGGGAAGAGACCCAGTACTTC
TRBJ2-7 TRBD1 NA TRBV20-1 CSASTPGTASYEQYF TGCAGTGCTAGTACCCCCGGGACAGCATCCTACGAGCAGTACTTC
TRBJ1-4 NA NA TRBV5-6 CASSLWGGREKLFF TGTGCCAGCAGCTTGTGGGGAGGGAGAGAAAAACTGTTTTTT
TRBJ2-3 TRBD2 NA TRBV29-1 CSTGLAGVDTQYF TGCAGCACGGGACTAGCGGGGGTTGATACGCAGTATTTT